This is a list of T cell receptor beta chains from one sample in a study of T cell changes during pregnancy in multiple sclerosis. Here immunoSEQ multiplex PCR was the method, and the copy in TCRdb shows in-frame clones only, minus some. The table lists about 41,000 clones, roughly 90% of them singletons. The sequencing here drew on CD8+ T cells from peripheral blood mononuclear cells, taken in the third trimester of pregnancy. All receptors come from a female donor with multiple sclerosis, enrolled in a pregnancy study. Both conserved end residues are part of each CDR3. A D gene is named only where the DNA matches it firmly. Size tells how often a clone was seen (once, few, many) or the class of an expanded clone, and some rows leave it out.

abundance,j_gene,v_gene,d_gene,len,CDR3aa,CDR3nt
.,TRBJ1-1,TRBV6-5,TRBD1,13,CATKQGWDTEAFF,TGTGCCACGAAACAGGGGTGGGACACTGAAGCTTTCTTT
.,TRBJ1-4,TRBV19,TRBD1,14,CASNIRGLNEKLFF,TGTGCCAGTAACATCAGGGGGCTTAATGAAAAACTGTTTTTT
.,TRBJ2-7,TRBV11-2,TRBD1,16,CASSLLTGQSSYEQYF,TGTGCCAGCAGCTTATTGACAGGGCAAAGCTCCTACGAGCAGTACTTC
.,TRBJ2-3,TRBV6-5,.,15,CASSYGGGFTDTQYF,TGTGCCAGCAGTTACGGGGGCGGCTTTACAGATACGCAGTATTTT
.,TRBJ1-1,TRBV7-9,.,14,CASSLVQGRAEAFF,TGTGCCAGCAGCTTGGTTCAGGGTCGGGCTGAAGCTTTCTTT
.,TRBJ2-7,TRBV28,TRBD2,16,CASSLLAGEGYYEQYF,TGTGCCAGCAGTTTACTAGCGGGGGAGGGATACTACGAGCAGTACTTC
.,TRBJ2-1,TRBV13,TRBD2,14,CASSSAGAYNEQFF,TGTGCCAGCAGCTCAGCGGGGGCTTACAATGAGCAGTTCTTC
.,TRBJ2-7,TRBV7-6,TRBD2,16,CASSQLGTSGGYEQYF,TGTGCCAGCAGCCAACTCGGGACTAGCGGGGGCTACGAGCAGTACTTC
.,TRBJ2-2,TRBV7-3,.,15,CASKTTGANTGELFF,TGTGCCAGCAAAACGACAGGCGCGAACACCGGGGAGCTGTTTTTT
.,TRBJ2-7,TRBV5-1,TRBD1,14,CASSLRTGGNEQYF,TGCGCCAGCAGCCTGAGGACAGGGGGAAACGAGCAGTACTTC
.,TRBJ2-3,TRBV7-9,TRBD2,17,CASRGTSGGPGTDTQYF,TGTGCCAGCAGAGGGACTAGCGGGGGGCCAGGCACAGATACGCAGTATTTT
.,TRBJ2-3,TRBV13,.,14,CASSLQRRTDTQYF,TGTGCCAGCAGCCTCCAGCGGCGCACAGATACGCAGTATTTT
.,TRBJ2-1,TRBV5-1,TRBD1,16,CASGQDTFLGYNEQFF,TGCGCCAGCGGACAGGATACATTTTTAGGCTACAATGAGCAGTTCTTC
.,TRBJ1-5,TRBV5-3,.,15,CARSPPGPAGQPQHF,TGTGCCAGAAGCCCCCCCGGACCAGCGGGGCAGCCCCAGCATTTT
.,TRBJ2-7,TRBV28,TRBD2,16,CASSSWTSQEYYEQYF,TGTGCCAGCAGTTCGTGGACTAGTCAGGAATACTACGAGCAGTACTTC
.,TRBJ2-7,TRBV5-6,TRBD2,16,CASSGTTGTTTYEQYF,TGTGCCAGCAGCGGTACGACCGGGACTACCACCTACGAGCAGTACTTC
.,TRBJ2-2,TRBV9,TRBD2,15,CASSPGTTYTGELFF,TGTGCCAGCAGCCCCGGGACTACCTACACCGGGGAGCTGTTTTTT
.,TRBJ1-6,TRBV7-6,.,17,CASSPRAANSYNSPLHF,TGTGCCAGCAGCCCCAGGGCGGCTAACTCCTATAATTCACCCCTCCACTTT
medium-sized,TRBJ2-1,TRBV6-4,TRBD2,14,CASSARGEGNEQFF,TGTGCCAGCAGTGCGCGGGGGGAAGGCAATGAGCAGTTCTTC
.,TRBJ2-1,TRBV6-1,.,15,CASSEEGGGPHEQFF,TGTGCCAGCAGTGAAGAAGGGGGGGGGCCTCATGAGCAGTTCTTC
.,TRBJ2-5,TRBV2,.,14,CASSEQTSWETQYF,TGTGCCAGCAGTGAGCAGACTAGTTGGGAGACCCAGTACTTC
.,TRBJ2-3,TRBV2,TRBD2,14,CASASGTVTDTQYF,TGTGCCAGCGCTAGCGGGACAGTCACAGATACGCAGTATTTT
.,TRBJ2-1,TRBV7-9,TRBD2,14,CASSQSAGSGEQFF,TGTGCCAGCAGTCAGTCAGCGGGATCAGGCGAGCAGTTCTTC
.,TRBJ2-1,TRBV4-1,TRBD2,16,CASSQVGGRGGIEQFF,TGCGCCAGCAGCCAAGTTGGAGGGCGGGGGGGCATTGAGCAGTTCTTC
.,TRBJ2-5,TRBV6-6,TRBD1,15,CASSSGQGLQETQYF,TGTGCCAGCAGCAGCGGACAGGGGCTACAAGAGACCCAGTACTTC
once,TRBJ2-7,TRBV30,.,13,CAWSVMGGNEQYF,TGTGCCTGGAGTGTTATGGGAGGCAACGAGCAGTACTTC
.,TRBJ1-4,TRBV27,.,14,CASRPGQWGEKLFF,TGTGCCAGCAGACCCGGACAGTGGGGTGAAAAACTGTTTTTT
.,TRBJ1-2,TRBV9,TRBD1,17,CASSAPTGLNEDYGYTF,TGTGCCAGCAGCGCTCCGACAGGGTTGAACGAGGACTATGGCTACACCTTC
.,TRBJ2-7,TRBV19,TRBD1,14,CASSAGTGGYEQYF,TGTGCAAGTTCTGCGGGGACAGGGGGTTACGAGCAGTACTTC
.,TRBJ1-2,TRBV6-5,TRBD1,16,CASSYSGPPGGEGYTF,TGTGCCAGCAGTTACTCGGGTCCTCCAGGGGGAGAGGGCTACACCTTC
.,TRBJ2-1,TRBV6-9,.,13,CASSSLALNEQFF,TGTGCCAGCAGTTCCCTCGCGCTCAATGAGCAGTTCTTC
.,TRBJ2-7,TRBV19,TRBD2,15,CASSTTSGSSYEQYF,TGTGCCAGTAGTACGACTAGCGGTAGCTCCTACGAGCAGTACTTC
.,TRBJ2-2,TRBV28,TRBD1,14,CASSHGQGTGELFF,TGTGCCAGCAGTCACGGACAGGGTACCGGGGAGCTGTTTTTT
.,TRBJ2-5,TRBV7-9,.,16,CASSQHQRSGHGAQYF,TGTGCCAGCAGCCAGCACCAAAGGAGCGGTCACGGGGCCCAGTACTTC
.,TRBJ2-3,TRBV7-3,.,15,CASSSTLEGTDTQYF,TGTGCCAGCAGTTCGACGCTAGAGGGCACAGATACGCAGTATTTT
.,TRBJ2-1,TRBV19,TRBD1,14,CASSISDRTNEQFF,TGTGCCAGTAGTATTTCGGACAGGACCAATGAGCAGTTCTTC
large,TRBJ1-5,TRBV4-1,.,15,CASSPEPGGNQPQHF,TGCGCCAGCAGCCCCGAGCCGGGGGGCAATCAGCCCCAGCATTTT
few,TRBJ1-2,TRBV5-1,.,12,CASSTESYGYTF,TGCGCCAGCAGCACAGAGAGCTATGGCTACACCTTC
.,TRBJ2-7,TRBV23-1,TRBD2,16,CASSPFSGKTPYEQYF,TGCGCCAGCAGTCCCTTTAGCGGGAAGACCCCTTACGAGCAGTACTTC
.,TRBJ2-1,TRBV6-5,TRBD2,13,CASSLGLAAEQFF,TGTGCCAGCAGTTTGGGACTAGCGGCTGAGCAGTTCTTC
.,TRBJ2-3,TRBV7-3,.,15,CATQKEGASTDTQYF,TGTGCCACCCAAAAGGAGGGGGCCAGCACAGATACGCAGTATTTT
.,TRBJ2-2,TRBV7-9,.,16,CASSSFRVALTGELFF,TGTGCCAGCAGCTCGTTCCGGGTAGCCCTCACCGGGGAGCTGTTTTTT
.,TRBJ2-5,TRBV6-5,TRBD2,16,CASSWERETRPETQYF,TGTGCCAGCAGTTGGGAGCGGGAGACAAGACCAGAGACCCAGTACTTC
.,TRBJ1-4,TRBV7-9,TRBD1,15,CASSLSGGRNEKLFF,TGTGCCAGCAGCTTATCAGGGGGCCGTAATGAAAAACTGTTTTTT
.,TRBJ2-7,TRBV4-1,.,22,CASSLLINPPGSPRKSRYEQYF,TGCGCCAGCAGCCTACTGATTAATCCCCCGGGATCTCCCCGAAAGAGTCGCTACGAGCAGTACTTC